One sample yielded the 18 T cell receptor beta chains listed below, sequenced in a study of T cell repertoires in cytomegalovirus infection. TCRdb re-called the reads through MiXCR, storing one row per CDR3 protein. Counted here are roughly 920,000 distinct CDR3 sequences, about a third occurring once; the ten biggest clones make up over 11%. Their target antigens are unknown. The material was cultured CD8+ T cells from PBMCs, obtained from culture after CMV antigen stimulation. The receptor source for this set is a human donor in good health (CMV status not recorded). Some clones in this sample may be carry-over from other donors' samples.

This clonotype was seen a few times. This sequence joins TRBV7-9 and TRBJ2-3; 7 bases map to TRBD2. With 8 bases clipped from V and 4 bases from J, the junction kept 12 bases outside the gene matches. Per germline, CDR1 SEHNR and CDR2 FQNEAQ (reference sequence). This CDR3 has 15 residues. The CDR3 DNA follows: TGTGCCAGCTCCTGGGACTACCGATCGTCAGATACGCAGTATTTT. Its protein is CASSWDYRSSDTQYF.

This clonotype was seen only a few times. DNA for the CDR3: TGTGCCAGCAGCGGACTAGCGGGGAGCGGGGAGCTGTTTTTT. Translating it yields CASSGLAGSGELFF. The chain combines TRBV6-4 with TRBJ2-2; 12 bases line up with TRBD2. CDR1 is MRHNA and CDR2 is SNTAGT in the germline V gene. Trimming took 6 bases from V and 7 from J; bases not matched to a gene: 3. The CDR3 extends over 14 amino acids.

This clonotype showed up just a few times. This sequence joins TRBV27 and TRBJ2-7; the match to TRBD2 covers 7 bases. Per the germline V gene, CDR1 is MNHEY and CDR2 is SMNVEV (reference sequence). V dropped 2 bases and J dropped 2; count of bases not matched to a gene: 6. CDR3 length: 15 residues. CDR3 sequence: CASSLRGAGTYEQYV. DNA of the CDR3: TGTGCCAGCAGTTTAAGGGGAGCGGGAACCTACGAGCAGTACGTC.

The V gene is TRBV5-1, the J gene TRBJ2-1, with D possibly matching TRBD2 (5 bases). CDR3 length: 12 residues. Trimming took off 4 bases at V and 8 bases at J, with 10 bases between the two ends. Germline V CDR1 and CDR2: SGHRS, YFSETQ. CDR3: CASSGSRDEQFF. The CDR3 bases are TGCGCCAGCAGCGGATCGAGGGATGAGCAGTTCTTC. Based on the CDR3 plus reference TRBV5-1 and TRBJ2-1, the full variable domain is KAGVTQTPRYLIKTRGQQVTLSCSPISGHRSVSWYQQTPGQGLQFLFEYFSETQRNKGNFPGRFSGRQFSNSRSEMNVSTLELGDSALYLCASSGSRDEQFFGPGTRLTVL.

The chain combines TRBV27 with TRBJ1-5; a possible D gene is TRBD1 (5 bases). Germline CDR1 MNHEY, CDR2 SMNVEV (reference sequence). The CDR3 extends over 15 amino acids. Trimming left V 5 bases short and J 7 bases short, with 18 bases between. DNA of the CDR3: TGTGCCAGCAGTGCCCGTATAGGGGCGAACCAGCCCCAGCATTTT. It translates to CASSARIGANQPQHF.

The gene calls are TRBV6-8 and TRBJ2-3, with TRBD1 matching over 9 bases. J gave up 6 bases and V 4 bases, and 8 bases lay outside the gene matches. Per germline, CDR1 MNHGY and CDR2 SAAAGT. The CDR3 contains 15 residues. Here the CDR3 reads CASSFRDRADDTQYF. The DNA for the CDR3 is TGTGCCAGCAGTTTTAGGGACAGGGCGGATGATACGCAGTATTTT.

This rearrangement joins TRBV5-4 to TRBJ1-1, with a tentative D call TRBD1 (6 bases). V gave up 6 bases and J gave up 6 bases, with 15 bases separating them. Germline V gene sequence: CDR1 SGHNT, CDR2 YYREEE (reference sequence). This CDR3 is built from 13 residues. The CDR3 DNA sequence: TGTGCCAGCACCCCCGGGGGCCACGCTGAAGCTTTCTTT. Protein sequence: CASTPGGHAEAFF. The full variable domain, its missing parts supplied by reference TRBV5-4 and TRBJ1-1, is ETGVTQSPTHLIKTRGQQVTLRCSSQSGHNTVSWYQQALGQGPQFIFQYYREEENGRGNFPPRFSGLQFPNYSSELNVNALELDDSALYLCASTPGGHAEAFFGQGTRLTVV.

The DNA for the CDR3 is TGTGCCAGCAGTGGGTTGGGTCTAGATGAGCAGTTCTTC. Encoded protein: CASSGLGLDEQFF. This chain connects TRBV2 to TRBJ2-1; D is ambiguous. V was cut by 4 bases and J by 8 bases, with 12 bases left in between. Germline V gene sequence: CDR1 SNHLY, CDR2 FYNNEI. CDR3 length equals 13 residues.

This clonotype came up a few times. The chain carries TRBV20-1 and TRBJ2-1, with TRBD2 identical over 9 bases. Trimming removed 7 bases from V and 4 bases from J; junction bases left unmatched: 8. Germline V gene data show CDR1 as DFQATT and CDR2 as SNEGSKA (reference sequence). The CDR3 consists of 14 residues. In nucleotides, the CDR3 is TGCAGTGTCCCCGGGCGGGGGGGGTACAATGAGCAGTTCTTC. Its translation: CSVPGRGGYNEQFF.

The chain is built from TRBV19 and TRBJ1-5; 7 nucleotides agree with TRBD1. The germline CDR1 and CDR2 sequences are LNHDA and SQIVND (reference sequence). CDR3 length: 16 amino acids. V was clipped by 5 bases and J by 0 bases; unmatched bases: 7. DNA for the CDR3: TGTGCCAGTAGTTCAGGGACAGCTTATAGCAATCAGCCCCAGCATTTT. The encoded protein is CASSSGTAYSNQPQHF.

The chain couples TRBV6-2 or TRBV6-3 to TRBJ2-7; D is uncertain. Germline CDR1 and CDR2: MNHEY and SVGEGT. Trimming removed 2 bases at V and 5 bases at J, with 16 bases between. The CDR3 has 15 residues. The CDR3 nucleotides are TGTGCCAGCAGTTACCGAAGCTCATGGACGGACGAGCAGTACGTC. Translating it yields CASSYRSSWTDEQYV.

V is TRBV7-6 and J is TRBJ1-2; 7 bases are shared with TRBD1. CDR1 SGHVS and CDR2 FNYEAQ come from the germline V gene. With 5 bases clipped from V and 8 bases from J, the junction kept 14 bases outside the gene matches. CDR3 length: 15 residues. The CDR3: CASSLNTRQGTGYTF. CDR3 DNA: TGTGCCAGCAGCCTAAACACTAGACAGGGAACGGGCTACACCTTC.

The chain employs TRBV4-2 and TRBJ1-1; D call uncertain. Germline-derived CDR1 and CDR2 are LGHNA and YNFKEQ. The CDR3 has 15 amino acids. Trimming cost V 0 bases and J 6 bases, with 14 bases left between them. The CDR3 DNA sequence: TGTGCCAGCAGCCAAGATGGTGGTGGGAGTCCTGAAGCTTTCTTT. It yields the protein CASSQDGGGSPEAFF.

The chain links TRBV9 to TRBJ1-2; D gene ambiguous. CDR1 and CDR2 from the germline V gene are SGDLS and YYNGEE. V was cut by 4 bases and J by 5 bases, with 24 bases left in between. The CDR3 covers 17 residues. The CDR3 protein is CASSPRSGPESQYGYTF. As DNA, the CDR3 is TGTGCCAGCAGCCCCCGGTCCGGTCCGGAATCTCAGTATGGCTACACCTTC.

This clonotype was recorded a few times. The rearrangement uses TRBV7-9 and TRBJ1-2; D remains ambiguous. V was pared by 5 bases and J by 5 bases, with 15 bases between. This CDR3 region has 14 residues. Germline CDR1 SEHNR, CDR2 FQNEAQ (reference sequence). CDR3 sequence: CASSPGGLGYGYTF. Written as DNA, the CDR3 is TGTGCCAGCAGCCCGGGAGGACTGGGGTATGGCTACACCTTC.

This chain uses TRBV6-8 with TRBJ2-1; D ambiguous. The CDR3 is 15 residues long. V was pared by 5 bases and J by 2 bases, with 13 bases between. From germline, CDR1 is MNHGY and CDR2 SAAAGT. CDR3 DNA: TGTGCCAGCAGTCCTATTAGTCCTCCCTACAATGAGCAGTTCTTC. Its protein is CASSPISPPYNEQFF.

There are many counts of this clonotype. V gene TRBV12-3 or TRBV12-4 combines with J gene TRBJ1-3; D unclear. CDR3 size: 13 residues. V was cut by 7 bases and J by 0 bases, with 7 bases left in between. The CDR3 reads CASNTFSGNTIYF. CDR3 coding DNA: TGTGCCAGCAACACATTCTCTGGAAACACCATATATTTT.

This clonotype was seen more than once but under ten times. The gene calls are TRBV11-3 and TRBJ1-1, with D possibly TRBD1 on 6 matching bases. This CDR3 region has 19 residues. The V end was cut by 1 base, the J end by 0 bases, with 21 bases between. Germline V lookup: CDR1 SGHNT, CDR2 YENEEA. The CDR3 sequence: CASSLVRDTGIHMNTEAFF. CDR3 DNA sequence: TGTGCCAGCAGCTTAGTCCGGGACACAGGGATCCACATGAACACTGAAGCTTTCTTT.